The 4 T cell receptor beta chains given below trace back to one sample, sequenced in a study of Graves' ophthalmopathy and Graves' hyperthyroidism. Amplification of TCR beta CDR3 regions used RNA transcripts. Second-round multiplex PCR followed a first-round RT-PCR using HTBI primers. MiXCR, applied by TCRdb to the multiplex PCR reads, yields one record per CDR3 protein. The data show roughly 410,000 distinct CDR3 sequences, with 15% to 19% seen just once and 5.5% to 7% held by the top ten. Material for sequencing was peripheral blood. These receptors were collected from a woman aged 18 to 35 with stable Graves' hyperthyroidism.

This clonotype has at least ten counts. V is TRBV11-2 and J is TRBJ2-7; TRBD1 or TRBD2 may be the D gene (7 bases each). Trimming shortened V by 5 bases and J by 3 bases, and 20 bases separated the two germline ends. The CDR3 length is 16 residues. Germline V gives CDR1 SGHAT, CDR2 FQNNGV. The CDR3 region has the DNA TGTGCCAGCAGCCCAGGGGGGGATCTACCCCACTACGAGCAGTACTTC. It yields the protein CASSPGGDLPHYEQYF.

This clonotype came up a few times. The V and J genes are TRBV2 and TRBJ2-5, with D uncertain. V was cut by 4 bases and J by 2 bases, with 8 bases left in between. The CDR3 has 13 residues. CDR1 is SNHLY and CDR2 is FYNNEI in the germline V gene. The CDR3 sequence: CASSGIGQETQYF. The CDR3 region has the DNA TGTGCCAGCAGTGGAATAGGTCAAGAGACCCAGTACTTC. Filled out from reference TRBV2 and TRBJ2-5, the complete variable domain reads EPEVTQTPSHQVTQMGQEVILRCVPISNHLYFYWYRQILGQKVEFLVSFYNNEISEKSEIFDDQFSVERPDGSNFTLKIRSTKLEDSAMYFCASSGIGQETQYFGPGTRLLVL.

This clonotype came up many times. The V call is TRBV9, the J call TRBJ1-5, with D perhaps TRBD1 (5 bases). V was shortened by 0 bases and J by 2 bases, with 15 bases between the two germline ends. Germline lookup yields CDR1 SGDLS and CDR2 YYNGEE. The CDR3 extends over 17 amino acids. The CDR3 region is CASSVGSGSTGNQPQHF. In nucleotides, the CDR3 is TGTGCCAGCAGCGTAGGTTCAGGGTCGACGGGCAATCAGCCCCAGCATTTT.

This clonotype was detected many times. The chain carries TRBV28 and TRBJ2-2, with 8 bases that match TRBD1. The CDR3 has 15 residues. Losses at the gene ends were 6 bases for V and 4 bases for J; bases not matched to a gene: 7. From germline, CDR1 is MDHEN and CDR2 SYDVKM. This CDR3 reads CASSPGGASTGELFF. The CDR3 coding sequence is TGTGCCAGCAGCCCAGGGGGCGCAAGCACCGGGGAGCTGTTTTTT.